These 2 T cell receptor beta chains share one sample of origin, sequenced in a study of beta chain features in type 1 diabetes. The sequenced template was cDNA made from the entire isolated RNA. Generated by immunoSEQ multiplex PCR, the TCRdb table keeps only in-frame clones and is missing some. The sample has more than 300,000 clones; 10% to 15% are singletons. The sample consisted of naive CD4+ T cells from blood. Receptors were obtained from a man younger than 35 in good health.

The table lists this clone with a few counts. The rearrangement uses TRBV19 and TRBJ2-7, with 9 bases that match TRBD1. Germline CDR1 reads LNHDA; CDR2 reads SQIVND (reference sequence). This CDR3 spans 15 amino acids. V lost 7 bases, J lost 4 bases, and 11 bases stayed unmatched. The CDR3 coding sequence is TGTGCCAGTACCCTAACTGGACAGGGGACATACGAGCAGTACTTC. This encodes CASTLTGQGTYEQYF. Full variable domain (rest looked up from reference TRBV19 and TRBJ2-7): DGGITQSPKYLFRKEGQNVTLSCEQNLNHDAMYWYRQDPGQGLRLIYYSQIVNDFQKGDIAEGYSVSREKKESFPLTVTSAQKNPTAFYLCASTLTGQGTYEQYFGPGTRLTVT.

The chain recombines TRBV25-1 with TRBJ2-7; TRBD1 aligns across 12 bases. Germline V CDR1 and CDR2: MGHDK, SYGVNS. This CDR3 is built from 14 residues. The junction had 4 bases not matched to a gene; V was cut back by 5 bases and J by 5 bases. The CDR3 DNA is TGTGCCAGCAGTAACCGGGACAGGGGGCACGAGCAGTACTTC. Translating gives CASSNRDRGHEQYF.